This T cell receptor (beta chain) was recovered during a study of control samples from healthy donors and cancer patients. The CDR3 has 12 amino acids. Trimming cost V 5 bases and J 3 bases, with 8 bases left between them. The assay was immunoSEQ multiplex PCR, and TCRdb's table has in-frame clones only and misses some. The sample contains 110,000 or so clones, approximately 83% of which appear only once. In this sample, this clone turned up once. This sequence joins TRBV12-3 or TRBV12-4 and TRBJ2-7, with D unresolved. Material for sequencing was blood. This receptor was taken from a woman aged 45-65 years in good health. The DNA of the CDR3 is TGTGCCAGCAGTGTATTCGGCTACGAGCAGTACTTC. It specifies CASSVFGYEQYF.